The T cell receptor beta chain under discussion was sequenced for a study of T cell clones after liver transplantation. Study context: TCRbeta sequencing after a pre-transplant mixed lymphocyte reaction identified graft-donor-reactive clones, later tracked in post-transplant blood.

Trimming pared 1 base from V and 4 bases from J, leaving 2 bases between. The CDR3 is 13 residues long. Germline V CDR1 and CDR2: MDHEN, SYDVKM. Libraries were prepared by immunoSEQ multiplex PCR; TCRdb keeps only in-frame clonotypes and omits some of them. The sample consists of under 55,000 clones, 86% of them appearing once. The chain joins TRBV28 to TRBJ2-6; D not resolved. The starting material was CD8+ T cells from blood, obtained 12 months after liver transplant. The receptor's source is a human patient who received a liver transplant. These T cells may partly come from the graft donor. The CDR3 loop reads CASSLSGANVLTF. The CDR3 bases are TGTGCCAGCAGTTTATCAGGGGCCAACGTCCTGACTTTC.